These T cell receptor beta chains were read from a single sample in a study of T cell changes during pregnancy in multiple sclerosis. The repertoire was sequenced with immunoSEQ multiplex PCR; TCRdb's copy has only in-frame clones and lacks some. Found here are tens of thousands of clones, 80% to 95% of them singletons; the top ten hold less than 2%. This sample comprised peripheral blood, obtained in the second trimester of pregnancy. The receptors were gathered from a female donor with multiple sclerosis, enrolled in a pregnancy study. CDR3s leave out the opening cysteine and the closing phenylalanine or tryptophan. Each record gives: CDR3 protein, V gene, J gene, CDR3 length.

ASTPWGSAHAF	TRBV5-1	TRBJ1-1	11
ASSPLAGGTDEQF	TRBV6-5	TRBJ2-1	13
ASSASGANYEQY	TRBV9	TRBJ2-7	12
ASSVDRAETQY	TRBV6-1	TRBJ2-5	11
ASTREGIGYT	TRBV5-6	TRBJ1-2	10
ASSFGDNYGYT	TRBV28	TRBJ1-2	11
ASSHKRLTDTQY	TRBV5-6	TRBJ2-3	12
ASSRVGTETQY	TRBV5-1	TRBJ2-5	11
ASCLSGFEQY	TRBV28	TRBJ2-7	10
ASSPGLAGGLDTQY	TRBV6-4	TRBJ2-3	14
ASSAAGQPIFYSNQPQH	TRBV2	TRBJ1-5	17
ATNGGDRVSDTQY	TRBV28	TRBJ2-3	13
ASSLRGRGGLGDTQY	TRBV7-2	TRBJ2-3	15
ASSLATDSTPYEQY	TRBV7-2	TRBJ2-7	14
ASSTQGGNQETQY	TRBV7-3	TRBJ2-5	13
ASSLTSGGAVETQY	TRBV11-2	TRBJ2-5	14
ASSFTPQNTEAF	TRBV5-8	TRBJ1-1	12
ASSNGLVGTDTQY	TRBV28	TRBJ2-3	13
ASSDPGQGNYGYT	TRBV5-1	TRBJ1-2	13
ASSLGGDNSPLH	TRBV7-8	TRBJ1-6	12
ASSRQGRDNEQF	TRBV9	TRBJ2-1	12
ASRSIRTGLMRNNQPQH	TRBV12-2	TRBJ1-5	17
ATSTATSTDTQY	TRBV6-6	TRBJ2-3	12
ASSSSATAALPEYNSPLH	TRBV28	TRBJ1-6	18
ASSLGNRGPGETQY	TRBV5-1	TRBJ2-5	14
AWSVREGQPQH	TRBV30	TRBJ1-5	11
ASSVNRGNTGELF	TRBV11-2	TRBJ2-2	13
ASSLGGSYGYT	TRBV5-1	TRBJ1-2	11
ASSPTSPRQGNNYGYT	TRBV27	TRBJ1-2	16
ASSISSRGIRIYGYT	TRBV19	TRBJ1-2	15
ASSADRDREAANTGELF	TRBV11-3	TRBJ2-2	17
ASSLTGGSGEAF	TRBV27	TRBJ1-1	12
ASSPLGGSRPTNGELF	TRBV18	TRBJ2-2	16
ASSLAERYEQF	TRBV5-8	TRBJ2-1	11
ASSPGTGEAKNIQY	TRBV28	TRBJ2-4	14
ASSFTTSTDTQY	TRBV9	TRBJ2-3	12
ASRQIGAGVPGELF	TRBV7-9	TRBJ2-2	14